The clone carrying this TCR beta chain was counted only a few times. TCRdb keeps only in-frame clones here, not all; method: immunoSEQ multiplex PCR. The table shows 45,000 to 50,000 clones, with about 79% occurring only once. This CDR3 region has 14 residues. Germline V gene data show CDR1 as MNHNS and CDR2 as SASEGT. V shed 3 bases and J shed 8 bases, with 11 bases lying between them. This entry is derived from a study of fetal regulatory T cell absence and autoimmunity. V is TRBV6-1 and J is TRBJ1-6, with D possibly matching TRBD1 (5 bases). The sample taken for sequencing was cord blood. This clonotype originated in a newborn boy with IPEX syndrome. CDR3 coding DNA: TGTGCCAGCAGTGACAGGGTCTCCTATTCACCCCTCCACTTT. This sequence encodes CASSDRVSYSPLHF.